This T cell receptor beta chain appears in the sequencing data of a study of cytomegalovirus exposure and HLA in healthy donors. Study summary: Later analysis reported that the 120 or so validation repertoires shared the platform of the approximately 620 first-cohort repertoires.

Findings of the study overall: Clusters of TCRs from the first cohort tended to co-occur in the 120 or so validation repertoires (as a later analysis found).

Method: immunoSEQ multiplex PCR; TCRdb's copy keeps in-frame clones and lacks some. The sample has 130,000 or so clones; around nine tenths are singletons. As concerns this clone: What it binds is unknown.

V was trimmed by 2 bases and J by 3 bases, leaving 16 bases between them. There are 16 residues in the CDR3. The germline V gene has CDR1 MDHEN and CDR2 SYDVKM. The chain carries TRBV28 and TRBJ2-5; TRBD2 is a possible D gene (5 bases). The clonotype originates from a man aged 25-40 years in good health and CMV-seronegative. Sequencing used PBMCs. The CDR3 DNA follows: TGTGCCAGCAGTTTACACCCTAGGACTGGGAAAGAGACCCAGTACTTC. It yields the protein CASSLHPRTGKETQYF. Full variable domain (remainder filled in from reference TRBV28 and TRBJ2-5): DVKVTQSSRYLVKRTGEKVFLECVQDMDHENMFWYRQDPGLGLRLIYFSYDVKMKEKGDIPEGYSVSREKKERFSLILESASTNQTSMYLCASSLHPRTGKETQYFGPGTRLLVL.